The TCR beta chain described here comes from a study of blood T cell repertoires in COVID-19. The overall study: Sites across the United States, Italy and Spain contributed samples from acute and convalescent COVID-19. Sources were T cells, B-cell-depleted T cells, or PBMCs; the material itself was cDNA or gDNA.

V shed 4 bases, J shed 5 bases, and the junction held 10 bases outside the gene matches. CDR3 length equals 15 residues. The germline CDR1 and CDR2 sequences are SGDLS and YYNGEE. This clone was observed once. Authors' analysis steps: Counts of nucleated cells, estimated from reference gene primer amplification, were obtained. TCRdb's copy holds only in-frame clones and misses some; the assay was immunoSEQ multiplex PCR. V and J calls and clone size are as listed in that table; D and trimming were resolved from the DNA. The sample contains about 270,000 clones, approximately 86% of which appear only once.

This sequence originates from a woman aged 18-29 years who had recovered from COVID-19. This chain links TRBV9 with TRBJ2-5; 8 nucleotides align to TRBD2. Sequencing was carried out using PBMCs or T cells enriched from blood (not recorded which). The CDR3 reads CASSSRPAGVETQYF. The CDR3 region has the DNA TGTGCCAGCAGCTCACGCCCAGCGGGGGTGGAGACCCAGTACTTC.